This T cell receptor (beta chain) came from a study of regulatory T cells in long-lasting Graves disease. The time point was: newly diagnosed GD, antithyroid drugs for less than 3 months. RNA isolated from PBMCs was used to make the TCR library. CDR3 regions were amplified by Arm-PCR using iRepertoire HTBI primers to build TCR beta libraries. MiXCR, run by TCRdb on the multiplex PCR reads, gives a single entry per CDR3 protein. The repertoire holds roughly 500,000 distinct CDR3 sequences, with about 14% as singletons. V lost 2 bases to trimming and J lost 6 bases; unmatched junction nucleotides: 8. This CDR3 has 18 amino acids. CDR1 and CDR2 (germline): SGHTA, FQGTGA. The sample also formed part of further work on T cells in Graves' hyperthyroidism and ophthalmopathy. This second report adds: Diagnoses were made from clinical symptoms, serum measures (thyroxine and TRAb), thyroid ultrasound and orbital computed tomography.

The clonotype was recovered from a man aged 25-45 years with Graves disease. Specimen: peripheral blood mononuclear cells (PBMCs), collected at new diagnosis, from a patient treated with antithyroid drugs. The rearrangement joins TRBV7-3 to TRBJ2-1, with 15 bases matching TRBD2. The CDR3 DNA is TGTGCCAGCAGCTTAGTTCACTGGACTAGCGGGAGGGCCAATGAGCAGTTCTTC. It encodes CASSLVHWTSGRANEQFF.